These T cell receptor beta chains were read from a single sample in a study of T cells in Graves' hyperthyroidism and ophthalmopathy. TCRdb used MiXCR to reprocess the multiplex PCR reads, holding one entry per CDR3 protein. The table has more than 300,000 distinct CDR3 sequences, approximately 13% seen once. Sequencing input: blood. These receptor sequences come from a woman aged 18-30 years with Graves' hyperthyroidism. CDR3s leave out the opening cysteine and the closing phenylalanine or tryptophan. The order of the fields is J gene, V gene, CDR3 protein.

>TRBJ2-7|TRBV10-3
AVGDAYEQH
>TRBJ1-5|TRBV20-1
SASYGDQPQH
>TRBJ2-3|TRBV15
ATSGDRASTDTQY
>TRBJ1-4|TRBV4-3
ASSSGTGVNEKLF
>TRBJ2-4|TRBV20-1
SARSTGAAKNIQY
>TRBJ1-1|TRBV2
ATETDMNTEAF
>TRBJ2-5|TRBV7-2
ASSLVPRYGWQETQY
>TRBJ1-6|TRBV2
ASTRTVSSYNSPLH
>TRBJ1-2|TRBV4-2
ASSQVRDHYGYT
>TRBJ1-1|TRBV11-1
ASSPLPGSTEAF
>TRBJ1-1|TRBV20-1
SARGRYSNEAF
>TRBJ2-1|TRBV19
ASSIFRTSGYNEQF
>TRBJ2-6|TRBV15
ATSRDSLSSGANVLT
>TRBJ1-1|TRBV9
ASSSGQGIEAF
>TRBJ2-1|TRBV12-3/TRBV12-4
ASSPHNRQAYNEQF
>TRBJ1-4|TRBV14
ASSPWNTNEKLF
>TRBJ2-7|TRBV6-1
ASSGGLSGEQY
>TRBJ1-4|TRBV2
ASSERDWAKRLF
>TRBJ1-2|TRBV6-1
AATGLDGYT
>TRBJ2-7|TRBV12-3/TRBV12-4
ASSLGPQGAADYEQY
>TRBJ2-7|TRBV6-1
ASRTGSYYEQY
>TRBJ1-2|TRBV5-5
ASSLVAGRNNYGYT
>TRBJ2-7|TRBV15
ATSRDVLAGREQY
>TRBJ2-1|TRBV5-1
ASSLGVSEQF
>TRBJ2-3|TRBV9
ASSVGRAHGGTDTQY
>TRBJ2-3|TRBV29-1
SVEVLVTGKLDTQY
>TRBJ1-5|TRBV7-3
ASSLTGGGQPQH
>TRBJ2-3|TRBV29-1
SVEDRDSTDTQY
>TRBJ2-2|TRBV9
ASSAKGVNTGELF
>TRBJ2-3|TRBV28
ASSSWGQGRDTQY
>TRBJ1-4|TRBV7-2
ASSSGVRSEKLF
>TRBJ2-4|TRBV6-1
ASAPGRESRIQY
>TRBJ2-1|TRBV2
ASSEDFWDAKNEQF
>TRBJ2-3|TRBV6-6
ASSYSSAVDTQY
>TRBJ2-7|TRBV19
ASSHPRTGVYEQY
>TRBJ1-6|TRBV12-3/TRBV12-4
ASKYRENSPLH